This T cell receptor (beta chain) emerged from a study of blood T cell repertoires in COVID-19. On the study more broadly: Samples of COVID-19 (acute and convalescent) were obtained from the United States, Italy and Spain. From T cells, B-cell-depleted T cells, or PBMCs came the material, which was cDNA or gDNA.

This clone was seen a handful of times. Authors' methods: Reference gene primer amplification gave estimated nucleated cell counts. Generated by immunoSEQ multiplex PCR, the TCRdb table keeps only in-frame clones and is missing some. V and J calls and clone size are as listed in that table; D and trimming were resolved from the DNA. The sample carries 97,000 or so clones, over 75% recorded once. V was pared by 1 base and J by 7 bases, with 17 bases of the junction left unmatched. The germline gives CDR1 SEHNR, CDR2 FQNEAQ (reference sequence). The length of the CDR3 is 18 residues. The TCR originated in a man aged 55 to 69 with acute or convalescent COVID-19. This chain uses TRBV7-9 with TRBJ2-7; 9 nucleotides match TRBD2. Material for sequencing was peripheral blood. The DNA for the CDR3 is TGTGCCAGCAGCTTAGGATCGGCTAGCGGGGCGTACGATGGGGAGCAGTACTTC. Protein product: CASSLGSASGAYDGEQYF.